These 5 T cell receptor beta chains came from one sample sequenced in a study of blood T cell repertoires in COVID-19. Profiled with immunoSEQ multiplex PCR; TCRdb holds only in-frame clones, not every one. The sample includes about 57,000 clones, approximately 88% of them seen just once. The sequencing input was peripheral blood. The receptors here all came from a human donor in a cohort sampled during active COVID-19.

The gene calls are TRBV21-1 and TRBJ2-7; the DNA was not compared with TRBD2, the D call given in the table. TRBV21-1 represents a pseudogene. This CDR3 region has 16 residues. CDR3 sequence reads: CASSKEGSGKAYEQYF. CDR3 coding DNA: TGTGCCAGCAGCAAAGAGGGCAGCGGAAAAGCCTACGAGCAGTACTTC.

The chain links TRBV5-1 to TRBJ1-6, with D perhaps matching TRBD1 (6 bases). The CDR3 extends over 14 amino acids. Germline V gene data show CDR1 as SGHRS and CDR2 as YFSETQ. V lost 5 bases, J lost 6 bases, and 12 bases lay in between. The CDR3 reads CASSLDSINSPLHF. CDR3 sequence (DNA): TGCGCCAGCAGTCTGGACAGTATTAATTCACCCCTCCACTTT.

The chain combines TRBV28 with TRBJ1-4; 8 bases match TRBD1. This CDR3 comprises 15 residues. The J segment lost 8 bases and the V segment lost 5 bases, leaving 10 bases of the junction unmatched. Germline V gene sequence: CDR1 MDHEN, CDR2 SYDVKM. CDR3 bases: TGTGCCAGCAGTGGAGGACAGGGCGTCGAAGAAAAACTGTTTTTT. Protein: CASSGGQGVEEKLFF.

This chain links TRBV6-5 with TRBJ1-2; TRBD1 matches 8 bases. The CDR3 contains 15 residues. Germline-derived CDR1 and CDR2 are MNHEY and SVGAGI. J lost 5 bases, V lost 2 bases, and 7 bases had no gene match. CDR3 bases: TGTGCCAGCAGTTACCAGCGGACAGGGATATATGGCTACACCTTC. Protein product: CASSYQRTGIYGYTF.

The chain combines TRBV7-2 with TRBJ1-2; tentative D call: TRBD1 (6 bases). V was shortened by 6 bases and J by 0 bases, with 20 bases between the two germline ends. Germline V gene lookup returns CDR1 SGHTA and CDR2 FQGNSA. This CDR3 is built from 17 residues. This CDR3 is CASRTGGGRGTNYGYTF. CDR3 nucleotides: TGTGCCAGCAGGACCGGTGGGGGCAGGGGCACTAACTATGGCTACACCTTC.